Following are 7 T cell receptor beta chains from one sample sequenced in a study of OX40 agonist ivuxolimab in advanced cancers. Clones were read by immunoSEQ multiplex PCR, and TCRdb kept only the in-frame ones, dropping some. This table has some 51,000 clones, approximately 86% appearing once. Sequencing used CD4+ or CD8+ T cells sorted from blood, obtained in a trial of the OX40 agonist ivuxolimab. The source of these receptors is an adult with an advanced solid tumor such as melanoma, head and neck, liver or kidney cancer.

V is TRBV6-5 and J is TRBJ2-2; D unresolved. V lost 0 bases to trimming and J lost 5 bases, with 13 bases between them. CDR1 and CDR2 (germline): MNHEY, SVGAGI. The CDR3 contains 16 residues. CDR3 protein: CASSYSLIGETGELFF. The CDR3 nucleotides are TGTGCCAGCAGTTACTCGCTTATCGGAGAAACCGGGGAGCTGTTTTTT.

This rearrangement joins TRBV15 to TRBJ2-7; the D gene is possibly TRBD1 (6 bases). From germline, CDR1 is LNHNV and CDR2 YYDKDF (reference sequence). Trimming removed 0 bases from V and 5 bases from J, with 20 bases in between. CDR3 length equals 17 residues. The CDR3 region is CATSRELVATGGNEQYF. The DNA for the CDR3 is TGTGCCACCAGCAGAGAGTTGGTGGCGACAGGTGGAAACGAGCAGTACTTC.

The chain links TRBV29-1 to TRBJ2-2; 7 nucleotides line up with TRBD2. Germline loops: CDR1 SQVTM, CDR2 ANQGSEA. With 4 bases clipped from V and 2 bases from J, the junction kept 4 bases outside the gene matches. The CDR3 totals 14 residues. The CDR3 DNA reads TGCAGCGTTGTTGGGACTACCAACACCGGGGAGCTGTTTTTT. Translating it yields CSVVGTTNTGELFF.

The CDR3 reads CASSQGGRGSIESGANVLTF. The CDR3 DNA reads as TGCGCCAGCAGCCAAGGGGGGAGGGGGTCTATAGAATCTGGGGCCAACGTCCTGACTTTC. This chain connects TRBV4-1 to TRBJ2-6; tentative D call: TRBD2 (7 bases). V was cut by 1 base and J by 1 base, with 20 bases left in between. Per the germline V gene, CDR1 is MGHRA and CDR2 is YSYEKL. CDR3 length: 20 amino acids.

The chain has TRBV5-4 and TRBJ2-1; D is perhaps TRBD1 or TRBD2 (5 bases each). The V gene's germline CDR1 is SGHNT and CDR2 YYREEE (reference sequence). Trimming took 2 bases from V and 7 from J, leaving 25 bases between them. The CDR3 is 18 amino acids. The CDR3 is CASSFWGQGDQTRNEQFF. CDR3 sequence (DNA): TGTGCCAGCAGCTTTTGGGGTCAAGGGGACCAAACGAGGAATGAGCAGTTCTTC.

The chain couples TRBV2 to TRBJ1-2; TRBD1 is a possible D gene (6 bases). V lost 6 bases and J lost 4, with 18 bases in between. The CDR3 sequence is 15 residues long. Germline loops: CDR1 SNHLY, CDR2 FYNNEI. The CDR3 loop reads CASSFNRDVGYGYTF. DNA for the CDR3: TGTGCCAGCAGCTTCAACAGGGATGTCGGCTATGGCTACACCTTC. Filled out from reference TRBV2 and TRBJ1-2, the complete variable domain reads EPEVTQTPSHQVTQMGQEVILRCVPISNHLYFYWYRQILGQKVEFLVSFYNNEISEKSEIFDDQFSVERPDGSNFTLKIRSTKLEDSAMYFCASSFNRDVGYGYTFGSGTRLTVV.

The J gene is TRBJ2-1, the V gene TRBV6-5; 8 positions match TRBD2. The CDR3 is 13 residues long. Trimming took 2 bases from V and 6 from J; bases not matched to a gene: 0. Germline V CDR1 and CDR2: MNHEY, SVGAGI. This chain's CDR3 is CASSYTSGNEQFF. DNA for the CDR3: TGTGCCAGCAGTTACACTAGCGGCAATGAGCAGTTCTTC.